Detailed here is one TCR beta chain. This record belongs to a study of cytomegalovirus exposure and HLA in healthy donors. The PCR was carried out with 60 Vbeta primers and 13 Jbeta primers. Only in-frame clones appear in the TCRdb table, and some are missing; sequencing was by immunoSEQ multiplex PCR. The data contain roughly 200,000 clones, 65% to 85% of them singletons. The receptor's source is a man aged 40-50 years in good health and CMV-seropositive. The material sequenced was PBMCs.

CDR3 residues: CASSSGTGGNQPQHF. CDR3 nucleotides: TGTGCCAGCAGCTCCGGGACAGGGGGCAATCAGCCCCAGCATTTT. The chain employs TRBV5-4 and TRBJ1-5; 10 bases are a match to TRBD1. The CDR3 has 15 amino acids. V was clipped by 3 bases and J by 2 bases; unmatched bases: 2. Germline-derived CDR1 and CDR2 are SGHNT and YYREEE (reference sequence). Together with reference TRBV5-4 and TRBJ1-5, the CDR3 gives the full variable domain: ETGVTQSPTHLIKTRGQQVTLRCSSQSGHNTVSWYQQALGQGPQFIFQYYREEENGRGNFPPRFSGLQFPNYSSELNVNALELDDSALYLCASSSGTGGNQPQHFGDGTRLSIL.